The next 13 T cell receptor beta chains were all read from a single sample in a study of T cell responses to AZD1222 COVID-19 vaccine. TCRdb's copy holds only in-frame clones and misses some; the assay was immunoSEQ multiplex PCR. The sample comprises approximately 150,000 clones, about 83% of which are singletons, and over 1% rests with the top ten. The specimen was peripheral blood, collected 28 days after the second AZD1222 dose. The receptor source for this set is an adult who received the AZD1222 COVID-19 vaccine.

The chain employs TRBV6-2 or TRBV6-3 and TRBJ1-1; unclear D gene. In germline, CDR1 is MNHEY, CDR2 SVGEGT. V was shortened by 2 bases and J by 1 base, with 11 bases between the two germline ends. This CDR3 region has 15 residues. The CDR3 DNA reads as TGTGCCAGCAGTTACACGGTACAGAAGAACACTGAAGCTTTCTTT. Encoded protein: CASSYTVQKNTEAFF.

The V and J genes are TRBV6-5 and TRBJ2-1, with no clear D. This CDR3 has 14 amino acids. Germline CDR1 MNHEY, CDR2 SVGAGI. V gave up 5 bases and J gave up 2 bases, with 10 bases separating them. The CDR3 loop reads CASSLIETYNEQFF. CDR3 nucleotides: TGTGCCAGCAGTCTGATTGAAACCTACAATGAGCAGTTCTTC.

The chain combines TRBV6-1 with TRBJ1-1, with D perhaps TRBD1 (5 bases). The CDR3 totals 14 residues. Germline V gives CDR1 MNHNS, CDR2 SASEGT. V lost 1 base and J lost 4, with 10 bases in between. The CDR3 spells CASSEGTGPTEAFF. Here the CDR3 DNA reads TGTGCCAGCAGTGAAGGCACGGGGCCCACTGAAGCTTTCTTT.

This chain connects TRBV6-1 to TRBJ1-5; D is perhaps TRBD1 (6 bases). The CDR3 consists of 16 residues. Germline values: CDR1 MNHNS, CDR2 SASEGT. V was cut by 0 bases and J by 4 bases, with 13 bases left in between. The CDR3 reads CASSEAMGGANQPQHF. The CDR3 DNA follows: TGTGCCAGCAGTGAAGCTATGGGGGGGGCAAATCAGCCCCAGCATTTT.

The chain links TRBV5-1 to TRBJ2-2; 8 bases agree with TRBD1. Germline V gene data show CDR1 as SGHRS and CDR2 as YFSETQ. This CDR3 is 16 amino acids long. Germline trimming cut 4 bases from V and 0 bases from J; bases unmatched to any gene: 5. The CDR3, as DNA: TGCGCCAGCAGCCCCTTGGGACAGGCGAACACCGGGGAGCTGTTTTTT. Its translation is CASSPLGQANTGELFF. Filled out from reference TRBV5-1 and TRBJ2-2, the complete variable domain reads KAGVTQTPRYLIKTRGQQVTLSCSPISGHRSVSWYQQTPGQGLQFLFEYFSETQRNKGNFPGRFSGRQFSNSRSEMNVSTLELGDSALYLCASSPLGQANTGELFFGEGSRLTVL.

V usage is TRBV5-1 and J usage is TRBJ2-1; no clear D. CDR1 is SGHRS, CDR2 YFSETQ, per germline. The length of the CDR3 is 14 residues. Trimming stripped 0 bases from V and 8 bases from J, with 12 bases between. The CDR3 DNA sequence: TGCGCCAGCAGCTTGGTTGGCCTACCCGATGAGCAGTTCTTC. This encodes CASSLVGLPDEQFF.

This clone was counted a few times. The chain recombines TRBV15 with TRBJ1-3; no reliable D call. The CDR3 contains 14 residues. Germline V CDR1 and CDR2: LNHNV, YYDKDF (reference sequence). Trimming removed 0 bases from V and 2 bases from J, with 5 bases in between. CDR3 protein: CATSRDLTGNTIYF. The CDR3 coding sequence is TGTGCCACCAGCAGAGACCTGACTGGAAACACCATATATTTT.

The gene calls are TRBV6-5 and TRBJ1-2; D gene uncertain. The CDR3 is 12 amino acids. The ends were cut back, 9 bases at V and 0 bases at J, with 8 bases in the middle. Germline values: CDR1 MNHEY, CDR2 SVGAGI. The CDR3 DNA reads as TGTGCCAGTTTCATCCCTAACTATGGCTACACCTTC. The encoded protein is CASFIPNYGYTF.

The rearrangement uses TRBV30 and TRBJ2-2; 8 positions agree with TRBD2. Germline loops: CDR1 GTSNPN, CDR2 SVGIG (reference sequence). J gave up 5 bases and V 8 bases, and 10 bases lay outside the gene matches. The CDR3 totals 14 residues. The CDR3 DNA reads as TGTGCCAGGCGGCGCGGGGGGATGACCGGGGAGCTGTTTTTT. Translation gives CARRRGGMTGELFF.

Here the CDR3 reads CAAQGQGGNQPQHF. Written as DNA, the CDR3 is TGTGCCGCACAGGGACAGGGCGGCAATCAGCCCCAGCATTTT. The chain links TRBV19 to TRBJ1-5; 9 bases are shared with TRBD1. V lost 11 bases to trimming and J lost 2 bases; unmatched junction nucleotides: 7. This CDR3 comprises 14 residues. Germline V gene sequence: CDR1 LNHDA, CDR2 SQIVND (reference sequence).

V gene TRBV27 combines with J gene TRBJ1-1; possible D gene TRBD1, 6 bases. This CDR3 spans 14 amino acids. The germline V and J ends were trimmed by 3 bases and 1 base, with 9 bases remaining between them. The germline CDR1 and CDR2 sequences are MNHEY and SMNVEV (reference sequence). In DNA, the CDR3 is TGTGCCAGCAGTTTGGGGACACGGAACACTGAAGCTTTCTTT. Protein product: CASSLGTRNTEAFF.

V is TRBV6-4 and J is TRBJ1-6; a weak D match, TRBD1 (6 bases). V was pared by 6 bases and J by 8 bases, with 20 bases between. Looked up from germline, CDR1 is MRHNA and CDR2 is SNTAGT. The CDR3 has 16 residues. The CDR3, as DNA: TGTGCCAGCAGCGCAGGGGTTGGTTCGGGGGATTCACCCCTCCACTTT. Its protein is CASSAGVGSGDSPLHF.

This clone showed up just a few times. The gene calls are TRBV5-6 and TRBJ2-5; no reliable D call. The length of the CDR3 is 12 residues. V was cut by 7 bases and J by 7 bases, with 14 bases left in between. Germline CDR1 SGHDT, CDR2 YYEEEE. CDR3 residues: CASEDRSGTQYF. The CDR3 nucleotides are TGTGCCAGCGAAGATCGTTCTGGGACCCAGTACTTC.